These T cell receptor beta chains were read from a single sample in a study of blood T cell repertoires in COVID-19. This table comes from immunoSEQ multiplex PCR, and its TCRdb copy is limited to in-frame clones, with some not included. The top ten clones hold around 0.92% of a sample with fewer than 500,000 clones, about 90% of them seen once. The source material was peripheral blood. These receptors all come from a man aged 18 to 35 with COVID-19, enrolled during active disease. Both conserved end residues are part of each CDR3. The order of the fields is clone size, CDR3 length, D gene, J gene, V gene, CDR3 protein, CDR3 DNA. D genes are given only for firm matches. Clone size appears in some rows only: once, few, many, or a class for an expanded clone.

clone size: .
CDR3 length: 13
D gene: .
J gene: TRBJ1-2
V gene: TRBV10-2
CDR3 protein: CASSDPGNYGYTF
CDR3 DNA: TGCGCCAGCAGTGACCCGGGGAACTATGGCTACACCTTC

clone size: .
CDR3 length: 14
D gene: TRBD2
J gene: TRBJ2-1
V gene: TRBV24-1
CDR3 protein: CATRASGSQNEQFF
CDR3 DNA: TGTGCCACTCGGGCTAGCGGGAGTCAGAATGAGCAGTTCTTC

clone size: once
CDR3 length: 18
D gene: TRBD2
J gene: TRBJ2-1
V gene: TRBV24-1
CDR3 protein: CATSDRTPGLADTNEQFF
CDR3 DNA: TGTGCCACCAGTGACAGAACCCCGGGACTAGCAGATACCAATGAGCAGTTCTTC

clone size: .
CDR3 length: 14
D gene: .
J gene: TRBJ1-1
V gene: TRBV30
CDR3 protein: CAWSVLGASTEAFF
CDR3 DNA: TGTGCCTGGAGTGTACTGGGGGCGAGTACTGAAGCTTTCTTT

clone size: few
CDR3 length: 15
D gene: TRBD1
J gene: TRBJ2-3
V gene: TRBV7-6
CDR3 protein: CASSLSGTERDTQYF
CDR3 DNA: TGTGCCAGCAGCTTATCCGGGACAGAGAGGGATACGCAGTATTTT

clone size: .
CDR3 length: 16
D gene: .
J gene: TRBJ1-2
V gene: TRBV23-1
CDR3 protein: CASSHVRVSANYGYTF
CDR3 DNA: TGCGCCAGCAGCCATGTCAGGGTTTCCGCCAACTATGGCTACACCTTC

clone size: .
CDR3 length: 13
D gene: .
J gene: TRBJ1-1
V gene: TRBV30
CDR3 protein: CAWSTDLNTEAFF
CDR3 DNA: TGTGCCTGGAGTACAGATTTAAACACTGAAGCTTTCTTT

clone size: .
CDR3 length: 13
D gene: .
J gene: TRBJ1-2
V gene: TRBV18
CDR3 protein: CATSGEVNYGYTF
CDR3 DNA: TGTGCCACCTCCGGGGAAGTTAACTATGGCTACACCTTC

clone size: once
CDR3 length: 19
D gene: TRBD2
J gene: TRBJ2-3
V gene: TRBV5-5
CDR3 protein: CASSQTVLAGGLDTDTQYF
CDR3 DNA: TGTGCCAGCAGTCAAACTGTTCTAGCGGGGGGACTCGACACAGATACGCAGTATTTT

clone size: .
CDR3 length: 13
D gene: .
J gene: TRBJ1-2
V gene: TRBV20-1
CDR3 protein: CSASGRDFYGYTF
CDR3 DNA: TGCAGTGCTAGTGGGAGGGACTTCTATGGCTACACCTTC

clone size: .
CDR3 length: 13
D gene: TRBD2
J gene: TRBJ2-7
V gene: TRBV30
CDR3 protein: CAWNPAGAYEQYF
CDR3 DNA: TGTGCCTGGAACCCCGCGGGGGCCTACGAGCAGTACTTC

clone size: .
CDR3 length: 11
D gene: .
J gene: TRBJ1-2
V gene: TRBV10-3
CDR3 protein: CASGFEYGYTF
CDR3 DNA: TGTGCCTCGGGGTTCGAGTATGGCTACACCTTC

clone size: .
CDR3 length: 14
D gene: TRBD1
J gene: TRBJ2-7
V gene: TRBV27
CDR3 protein: CASSFRGQDYEQYF
CDR3 DNA: TGTGCCAGCAGTTTCAGGGGGCAAGACTACGAGCAGTACTTC

clone size: .
CDR3 length: 14
D gene: TRBD1
J gene: TRBJ1-2
V gene: TRBV6-6
CDR3 protein: CASRMGTGNYGYTF
CDR3 DNA: TGTGCCAGCAGGATGGGGACAGGGAACTATGGCTACACCTTC

clone size: .
CDR3 length: 16
D gene: .
J gene: TRBJ2-2
V gene: TRBV15
CDR3 protein: CATSRGGSSNTGELFF
CDR3 DNA: TGTGCCACCAGCAGGGGAGGATCCTCGAACACCGGGGAGCTGTTTTTT

clone size: .
CDR3 length: 13
D gene: .
J gene: TRBJ2-7
V gene: TRBV5-4
CDR3 protein: CASSLRSGEEQYF
CDR3 DNA: TGTGCCAGCAGCCTTAGGTCGGGAGAAGAGCAGTACTTC

clone size: .
CDR3 length: 12
D gene: .
J gene: TRBJ2-7
V gene: TRBV12-3/TRBV12-4
CDR3 protein: CASSQHAYEQYF
CDR3 DNA: TGTGCCAGCAGCCAACACGCCTACGAGCAGTACTTC

clone size: .
CDR3 length: 15
D gene: TRBD2
J gene: TRBJ2-7
V gene: TRBV5-1
CDR3 protein: CASSLLASGEYEQYF
CDR3 DNA: TGCGCCAGCAGCTTGTTGGCTAGCGGGGAGTACGAGCAGTACTTC

clone size: .
CDR3 length: 16
D gene: .
J gene: TRBJ1-5
V gene: TRBV23-1
CDR3 protein: CASSLVGWDTHQPQHF
CDR3 DNA: TGCGCCAGCAGTCTAGTAGGGTGGGACACTCATCAGCCCCAGCATTTT

clone size: .
CDR3 length: 15
D gene: .
J gene: TRBJ2-7
V gene: TRBV4-1
CDR3 protein: CASSPTPGSDYEQYF
CDR3 DNA: TGCGCCAGCAGCCCTACCCCAGGGTCGGACTACGAGCAGTACTTC

clone size: .
CDR3 length: 13
D gene: TRBD2
J gene: TRBJ2-1
V gene: TRBV3-1/TRBV3-2
CDR3 protein: CASSGAGYNEQFF
CDR3 DNA: TGTGCCAGCAGTGGAGCGGGGTACAATGAGCAGTTCTTC

clone size: .
CDR3 length: 13
D gene: .
J gene: TRBJ1-3
V gene: TRBV30
CDR3 protein: CAWGKGVGNTIYF
CDR3 DNA: TGTGCCTGGGGGAAGGGGGTTGGAAACACCATATATTTT

clone size: .
CDR3 length: 15
D gene: TRBD1
J gene: TRBJ2-7
V gene: TRBV14
CDR3 protein: CASSPGTGVIYEQYF
CDR3 DNA: TGTGCCAGCAGCCCTGGGACAGGGGTTATCTACGAGCAGTACTTC

clone size: .
CDR3 length: 17
D gene: .
J gene: TRBJ2-2
V gene: TRBV4-2
CDR3 protein: CASSQGGDLGNTGELFF
CDR3 DNA: TGTGCCAGCAGCCAAGGGGGGGACCTTGGGAACACCGGGGAGCTGTTTTTT

clone size: .
CDR3 length: 15
D gene: TRBD1
J gene: TRBJ1-1
V gene: TRBV5-1
CDR3 protein: CASSWRDSSNTEAFF
CDR3 DNA: TGCGCCAGCAGCTGGAGGGACAGTTCGAACACTGAAGCTTTCTTT

clone size: .
CDR3 length: 13
D gene: .
J gene: TRBJ2-1
V gene: TRBV5-5
CDR3 protein: CASTLRGANEQFF
CDR3 DNA: TGTGCCAGCACCCTTCGGGGGGCCAATGAGCAGTTCTTC

clone size: .
CDR3 length: 12
D gene: TRBD2
J gene: TRBJ2-5
V gene: TRBV7-9
CDR3 protein: CASGAGEETQYF
CDR3 DNA: TGTGCCTCTGGGGCGGGAGAAGAGACCCAGTACTTC

clone size: once
CDR3 length: 12
D gene: .
J gene: TRBJ1-2
V gene: TRBV6-5
CDR3 protein: CASSPVGYGYTF
CDR3 DNA: TGTGCCAGCAGTCCCGTCGGCTATGGCTACACCTTC

clone size: .
CDR3 length: 14
D gene: .
J gene: TRBJ1-5
V gene: TRBV30
CDR3 protein: CAWSRGLQGQPQHF
CDR3 DNA: TGTGCCTGGAGCCGGGGACTCCAGGGCCAGCCCCAGCATTTT

clone size: .
CDR3 length: 15
D gene: TRBD1
J gene: TRBJ2-1
V gene: TRBV7-9
CDR3 protein: CASRETGQGFDEQFF
CDR3 DNA: TGTGCCAGCAGGGAAACGGGACAGGGTTTTGATGAGCAGTTCTTC

clone size: .
CDR3 length: 13
D gene: .
J gene: TRBJ1-1
V gene: TRBV27
CDR3 protein: CASSTGGNTEAFF
CDR3 DNA: TGTGCCAGCAGTACCGGAGGAAACACTGAAGCTTTCTTT

clone size: few
CDR3 length: 14
D gene: TRBD1
J gene: TRBJ1-5
V gene: TRBV5-4
CDR3 protein: CASSRQGADQPQHF
CDR3 DNA: TGTGCCAGCTCTAGACAGGGGGCGGATCAGCCCCAGCATTTT

clone size: once
CDR3 length: 14
D gene: TRBD2
J gene: TRBJ2-3
V gene: TRBV6-5
CDR3 protein: CASRKAGSTDTQYF
CDR3 DNA: TGTGCCAGCAGGAAAGCGGGAAGCACAGATACGCAGTATTTT

clone size: .
CDR3 length: 16
D gene: .
J gene: TRBJ2-7
V gene: TRBV3-1/TRBV3-2
CDR3 protein: CASSQALGPLAYEQYF
CDR3 DNA: TGTGCCAGCAGCCAAGCCCTAGGACCGCTAGCTTACGAGCAGTACTTC

clone size: .
CDR3 length: 14
D gene: TRBD2
J gene: TRBJ2-4
V gene: TRBV5-4
CDR3 protein: CASSLSREGNIQYF
CDR3 DNA: TGTGCCAGCAGCTTGTCCCGGGAGGGAAACATTCAGTACTTC

clone size: once
CDR3 length: 13
D gene: TRBD1
J gene: TRBJ2-1
V gene: TRBV6-5
CDR3 protein: CASSWDRYNEQFF
CDR3 DNA: TGTGCCAGCAGTTGGGACAGATACAATGAGCAGTTCTTC

clone size: .
CDR3 length: 14
D gene: .
J gene: TRBJ2-7
V gene: TRBV27
CDR3 protein: CANPCPGVSAEQYF
CDR3 DNA: TGTGCCAACCCTTGCCCGGGAGTCTCAGCCGAGCAGTACTTC

clone size: .
CDR3 length: 13
D gene: TRBD2
J gene: TRBJ2-1
V gene: TRBV2
CDR3 protein: CASSELAEARQFF
CDR3 DNA: TGTGCCAGCAGTGAACTAGCGGAGGCCAGGCAGTTCTTC

clone size: .
CDR3 length: 15
D gene: TRBD1
J gene: TRBJ1-2
V gene: TRBV4-1
CDR3 protein: CASSQADRIIYGYTF
CDR3 DNA: TGCGCCAGCAGCCAAGCGGACAGGATTATTTATGGCTACACCTTC

clone size: once
CDR3 length: 13
D gene: TRBD1
J gene: TRBJ1-5
V gene: TRBV10-2
CDR3 protein: CASAGGKNQPQHF
CDR3 DNA: TGCGCCAGCGCAGGGGGAAAGAATCAGCCCCAGCATTTT

clone size: .
CDR3 length: 15
D gene: .
J gene: TRBJ1-6
V gene: TRBV7-9
CDR3 protein: CASSAGTTANSPLHF
CDR3 DNA: TGTGCCAGCAGCGCCGGGACAACTGCTAATTCACCCCTCCACTTT

clone size: .
CDR3 length: 14
D gene: TRBD1
J gene: TRBJ1-2
V gene: TRBV18
CDR3 protein: CASSPGTGGLGYTF
CDR3 DNA: TGTGCCAGCTCACCCGGGACAGGTGGCTTGGGCTACACCTTC

clone size: once
CDR3 length: 15
D gene: TRBD1
J gene: TRBJ2-2
V gene: TRBV3-1/TRBV3-2
CDR3 protein: CASSQGQGNTGELFF
CDR3 DNA: TGTGCCAGCAGCCAGGGACAGGGGAACACCGGGGAGCTGTTTTTT

clone size: .
CDR3 length: 13
D gene: .
J gene: TRBJ1-4
V gene: TRBV24-1
CDR3 protein: CATSDGNNEKLFF
CDR3 DNA: TGTGCCACCAGTGACGGTAATAATGAAAAACTGTTTTTT

clone size: .
CDR3 length: 15
D gene: TRBD1
J gene: TRBJ2-7
V gene: TRBV6-5
CDR3 protein: CASRGRTGFSYEQYF
CDR3 DNA: TGTGCCAGCAGAGGACGGACAGGGTTTTCCTACGAGCAGTACTTC

clone size: .
CDR3 length: 14
D gene: TRBD2
J gene: TRBJ2-5
V gene: TRBV19
CDR3 protein: CASTPRTSDGTQYF
CDR3 DNA: TGTGCCAGTACCCCGAGAACTAGCGATGGGACCCAGTACTTC

clone size: .
CDR3 length: 13
D gene: .
J gene: TRBJ2-5
V gene: TRBV3-1/TRBV3-2
CDR3 protein: CASSLDSAGNQYF
CDR3 DNA: TGTGCCAGCAGCCTTGATTCTGCGGGAAACCAGTACTTC

clone size: .
CDR3 length: 16
D gene: TRBD1
J gene: TRBJ2-5
V gene: TRBV27
CDR3 protein: CASSFLDRVNRETQYF
CDR3 DNA: TGTGCCAGCAGTTTCCTCGACAGGGTGAATAGGGAGACCCAGTACTTC

clone size: .
CDR3 length: 16
D gene: .
J gene: TRBJ2-5
V gene: TRBV4-1
CDR3 protein: CASSHHTPQNPQTQYF
CDR3 DNA: TGCGCCAGCAGCCACCACACGCCCCAAAACCCACAGACCCAGTACTTC

clone size: .
CDR3 length: 15
D gene: .
J gene: TRBJ2-3
V gene: TRBV19
CDR3 protein: CASSGHGGPGDTQYF
CDR3 DNA: TGTGCCAGTAGTGGGCACGGAGGGCCGGGAGATACGCAGTATTTT

clone size: .
CDR3 length: 14
D gene: .
J gene: TRBJ2-7
V gene: TRBV2
CDR3 protein: CASSETGNSYEQYF
CDR3 DNA: TGTGCCAGCAGTGAAACAGGGAATAGCTACGAGCAGTACTTC

clone size: .
CDR3 length: 14
D gene: .
J gene: TRBJ2-5
V gene: TRBV6-1
CDR3 protein: CASSEGGTQETQYF
CDR3 DNA: TGTGCCAGCAGTGAAGGCGGGACTCAAGAGACCCAGTACTTC

clone size: .
CDR3 length: 16
D gene: .
J gene: TRBJ2-1
V gene: TRBV4-1
CDR3 protein: CASSQDDRETMNEQFF
CDR3 DNA: TGCGCCAGCAGCCAAGACGACCGTGAGACTATGAATGAGCAGTTCTTC

clone size: .
CDR3 length: 17
D gene: TRBD2
J gene: TRBJ2-5
V gene: TRBV30
CDR3 protein: CAWSVPRSGGVSETQYF
CDR3 DNA: TGTGCCTGGAGTGTACCACGTTCGGGAGGGGTTTCTGAGACCCAGTACTTC

clone size: .
CDR3 length: 15
D gene: TRBD2
J gene: TRBJ2-5
V gene: TRBV27
CDR3 protein: CASSLTGGYQETQYF
CDR3 DNA: TGTGCCAGCAGTTTGACGGGAGGGTACCAAGAGACCCAGTACTTC

clone size: .
CDR3 length: 15
D gene: .
J gene: TRBJ2-7
V gene: TRBV7-8
CDR3 protein: CASSYVGASSYEQYF
CDR3 DNA: TGTGCCAGCAGCTACGTGGGCGCGAGCTCCTACGAGCAGTACTTC

clone size: .
CDR3 length: 14
D gene: .
J gene: TRBJ2-1
V gene: TRBV6-5
CDR3 protein: CASRPGLGNNEQFF
CDR3 DNA: TGTGCCAGCAGGCCGGGACTGGGAAACAATGAGCAGTTCTTC